The T cell receptor beta chain described here comes from a study of blood T cell repertoires in COVID-19. Only in-frame clones appear in the TCRdb table, and some are missing; sequencing was by immunoSEQ multiplex PCR. Here the sample spans 300,000 to 450,000 clones, about 90% being singletons. Germline V CDR1 and CDR2: LGHDT, YNNKEL (reference sequence). This CDR3 region has 13 residues. The V end was cut by 3 bases, the J end by 8 bases, with 8 bases between. The table lists this clone with a count of one. Sequenced input: PBMCs or T cells enriched from blood (not recorded which). The clonotype comes from a woman aged 25 to 45 who had recovered from COVID-19. The genes are TRBV3-1 (or the pseudogene TRBV3-2) and TRBJ1-6, with D possibly matching TRBD1 (5 bases). The CDR3 loop is CASSQGGDSPLHF. DNA for the CDR3: TGTGCCAGCAGCCAGGGAGGGGATTCACCCCTCCACTTT.